This T cell receptor beta chain was found in a study of low-dose radiotherapy and immunotherapy resistance in tumors. This clonotype is medium-sized in the sample. This CDR3 region has 15 residues. Trimming removed 5 bases from V and 2 bases from J; junction bases left unmatched: 5. Germline CDR1 and CDR2: MDHEN and SYDVKM. First-strand cDNA relied on TRAV- and TRBV-specific primers spanning alpha and beta chains. It was with a constant-region primer and a V-primer adapter that TCRs were amplified over approximately 20 PCR cycles. Each CDR3 protein is one row after TCRdb ran MiXCR on the reads. The sample gives about 35,000 distinct CDR3 sequences, less than 25% of which show up once; 9.2% is in the top ten. Indicated time point: after trial treatment. Treatment in this sample: LDRT plus nivolumab, ipilimumab, low-dose cyclophosphamide and aspirin (RACIN trial).

The source material was PBMCs, sampled after low-dose radiotherapy plus immunotherapy. The chain is built from TRBV28 and TRBJ1-5; 8 positions agree with TRBD1. This TCR was recovered from a female donor with ovarian cancer. The DNA of the CDR3 is TGTGCCAGCAGTCCGCCGACAGGGGGCAATCAGCCCCAGCATTTT. Translated: CASSPPTGGNQPQHF. Together with reference TRBV28 and TRBJ1-5, the CDR3 gives the full variable domain: DVKVTQSSRYLVKRTGEKVFLECVQDMDHENMFWYRQDPGLGLRLIYFSYDVKMKEKGDIPEGYSVSREKKERFSLILESASTNQTSMYLCASSPPTGGNQPQHFGDGTRLSIL.